This T cell receptor beta chain was recorded in a study of cytomegalovirus exposure and HLA in healthy donors. General study results and limits: Later analysis showed TCR association rates varying by HLA locus, highest for DRB1 and lowest for HLA-C. According to an earlier analysis, most TCR beta V segments yielded productive rearrangements about 87% or about 30% of the time. Researchers reported in a later analysis that common viral pathogens appeared linked to several top clusters.

These donors, healthy bone marrow donors, were studied. The PCR employed 60 Vbeta primers together with 13 Jbeta primers. Sequencing used immunoSEQ multiplex PCR; TCRdb keeps in-frame clones, though not all of them. The data contain 150,000 to 200,000 clones, 65% to 90% of them seen just once; the ten biggest clones take up roughly 10%. The V gene's germline CDR1 is SGHRS and CDR2 YFSETQ. V dropped 0 bases and J dropped 9 bases, with 13 bases sitting between them. The CDR3 consists of 14 residues. This clone was seen only a few times. Its antigen is not identified. The V and J genes are TRBV5-1 and TRBJ2-1; a possible D gene is TRBD2 (6 bases). This TCR was recovered from a man aged 45-60 years in good health and CMV-seropositive. The sample comprised PBMCs. This CDR3 is CASSLGMEGAEQFF. The CDR3 DNA sequence: TGCGCCAGCAGCTTGGGGATGGAGGGTGCTGAGCAGTTCTTC.